This paragraph covers one T cell receptor (beta chain) sequence. It has no known antigen specificity. The record has no base qualities; no much larger clone is one base away. TCRbeta CDR3 regions were amplified from genomic DNA using the immunoSEQ Assay, a bias-controlled multiplex PCR. The published analysis was carried out like this. Within the assay, amplification of reference gene primers was used to estimate how many nucleated cells each sample contained. To quantify the absolute abundance of each unique TCRbeta CDR3 rearrangement, sequence reads were collapsed and filtered. Productive Simpson clonality was computed per sample as the square root of Simpson's diversity index over productive rearrangements. Not all clones reach the TCRdb copy of this immuneACCESS table, which keeps in-frame sequences only. Checked studies attribute under half of the gap to unresolved V genes and leave the rest unexplained. The DNA gave D and trimming, while V, J and clone size come from that table. The sample contains some 130,000 clones, 75% to 90% of them found a single time. The ten most abundant clones make up under 4.5% of the sample.

This entry comes from a study of blood T cell repertoires in COVID-19 (dated by TCRdb to 2018 to 2021). As for the study more broadly: Samples from collaborators originated in the United States, Italy and Spain and spanned both the acute and convalescent phases of COVID-19. The material from the prospective study consisted of cDNA or gDNA derived from T cells, B-cell-depleted T cells, or PBMCs. Where available, HLA class I and class II types were obtained from metadata supplied by the sample provider rather than from assay-based typing. The samples were drawn from two sources: the first 160 participants of the ongoing ImmuneRACE study, and some 1,300 subjects contributed by 6 global collaborators. The dataset comprised deeply sampled blood TCRbeta repertoires from subjects exposed to, actively infected with, or recovered from COVID-19. A de-identified subject ID, COVID-19 status, age in years and sex were almost always included in the sample metadata. A freely available public database, intended as a resource for researchers studying the immune response to SARS-CoV-2, is where the repertoires were released.

In Seattle, one collaborating source enrolled patients while the infection was active and tracked those patients longitudinally over the course of disease. Whole blood was collected in K2EDTA tubes by collaborating institutions according to the institutions' own protocols. Collaborator samples were shipped for TCRbeta analysis as frozen whole blood, isolated PBMCs, or DNA extracted from either sample type. CDR3 length: 14 amino acids, cysteine to phenylalanine. The retained sequence is limited to the CDR3, 42 bases, with the frame set at the first base. The germline V gene sets CDR1 to SGHRS and CDR2 to YFSETQ. V lost 0 bases and J lost 2 bases; the stretch between them is 8 bases long. The full study reports these points: The amount of clinical and demographic metadata varied by source and participant and was provided uncurated.

Sequencing input: peripheral blood. The chain joins TRBV5-1 to TRBJ1-1; perhaps TRBD1 is the D gene, with 5 bases matching. This receptor was obtained from a man in his 60s with COVID-19, enrolled during active disease. The CDR3 region reads CASSLAGGNTEAFF. The DNA is as follows: TGCGCCAGCAGCTTGGCCGGGGGAAACACTGAAGCTTTCTTT.